These 30 T cell receptor beta chains share one sample of origin, sequenced in a study of type 1 and type 2 diabetes patients. Genomic DNA was the PCR template. The TCR beta CDR3 region was amplified using 30 forward and 13 reverse primers. MiXCR, applied by TCRdb to the multiplex PCR reads, yields one record per CDR3 protein. The sample lists around 300,000 distinct CDR3 sequences; roughly 50% were seen once. Sequencing was performed on peripheral blood mononuclear cells (PBMCs). The receptors derive from a man between 18 and 35 years old with type 2 diabetes.

The chain uses TRBV6-6 and TRBJ1-2, with D possibly being TRBD1 (6 bases). The V gene lost 6 bases and the J gene lost 4 bases, with 15 bases spanning the gap. CDR3 size: 14 residues. Germline lookup yields CDR1 MNHNY and CDR2 SVGAGI (reference sequence). CDR3 coding DNA: TGTGCCAGCAGGCGGCAGGGGACGGGCTATGGCTACACCTTC. Residues: CASRRQGTGYGYTF.

This chain joins TRBV11-2 and TRBJ1-2, with 10 nucleotides matching TRBD1. The ends lost 6 bases at V and 10 bases at J; junction bases unmatched: 11. Germline CDR1 reads SGHAT; CDR2 reads FQNNGV. The CDR3 covers 14 residues. The CDR3 region is CASSLSGTGDDYTF. In DNA form, the CDR3 reads TGTGCCAGCAGTTTATCTGGGACAGGGGACGACTACACCTTC.

This clonotype was observed a few times. This chain uses TRBV6-5 with TRBJ2-1, with 7 bases aligning to TRBD2. The J segment lost 6 bases and the V segment lost 3 bases, leaving 11 bases of the junction unmatched. The CDR3 length is 16 residues. Germline V gene sequence: CDR1 MNHEY, CDR2 SVGAGI. CDR3: CASSYARLADPNEQFF. In DNA, the CDR3 is TGTGCCAGCAGTTATGCGAGGCTAGCGGACCCCAATGAGCAGTTCTTC.

The chain couples TRBV29-1 to TRBJ2-7, with 10 nucleotides matching TRBD1. The CDR3 has 15 amino acids. Germline CDR1 SQVTM, CDR2 ANQGSEA. J was trimmed by 3 bases and V by 4 bases; bases with no gene match: 9. Here the CDR3 reads CSVVGRDRGFYEQYF. The CDR3 DNA is TGCAGCGTTGTTGGTCGGGACAGGGGATTCTACGAGCAGTACTTC.

The chain joins TRBV2 to TRBJ1-1; D may be TRBD1 (6 bases). Germline loops: CDR1 SNHLY, CDR2 FYNNEI. The CDR3 is made up of 14 amino acids. Deletions cut 2 bases from V and 4 bases from J, with 11 bases between. The CDR3 spells CASSEQGLVTEAFF. The CDR3 DNA reads TGTGCCAGCAGTGAACAGGGGCTAGTCACTGAAGCTTTCTTT. The full variable domain, completed using reference TRBV2 and TRBJ1-1, is EPEVTQTPSHQVTQMGQEVILRCVPISNHLYFYWYRQILGQKVEFLVSFYNNEISEKSEIFDDQFSVERPDGSNFTLKIRSTKLEDSAMYFCASSEQGLVTEAFFGQGTRLTVV.

J is TRBJ1-1 and V is TRBV28; D call uncertain. The germline gives CDR1 MDHEN, CDR2 SYDVKM. CDR3 size: 14 residues. The germline V and J ends were trimmed by 6 bases and 4 bases, with 15 bases remaining between them. As DNA, the CDR3 is TGTGCCAGCAGAACCCTCCGAGAGAGCACTGAAGCTTTCTTT. Its translation: CASRTLRESTEAFF.

The chain employs TRBV2 and TRBJ2-3; 7 bases match TRBD1. Germline V gene lookup returns CDR1 SNHLY and CDR2 FYNNEI. This CDR3 comprises 15 residues. Unmatched junction bases numbered 6, after V lost 6 bases and J lost 0 bases. CDR3 sequence: CASRTGILSTDTQYF. CDR3 in DNA: TGTGCCAGCAGGACAGGGATCTTAAGCACAGATACGCAGTATTTT.

This chain connects TRBV25-1 to TRBJ1-2; D may be TRBD1 (5 bases). Trimming removed 1 base at V and 8 bases at J, with 17 bases between. The CDR3 is made up of 15 amino acids. CDR1 is MGHDK and CDR2 is SYGVNS in the germline V gene. The CDR3 sequence is CASSELRETASGYTF. As DNA, the CDR3 is TGTGCCAGCAGTGAATTAAGGGAGACAGCCTCGGGCTACACCTTC.

This clonotype was observed a handful of times. This rearrangement joins TRBV7-3 to TRBJ2-1, with TRBD2 identical over 10 bases. Looked up from germline, CDR1 is SGHTA and CDR2 is FQGTGA. Trimming removed 4 bases from V and 10 bases from J; junction bases left unmatched: 4. This CDR3 region has 13 residues. CDR3 amino acids: CASSSSGSEEQFF. CDR3 nucleotides: TGTGCCAGCAGCTCTAGCGGGAGCGAGGAGCAGTTCTTC.

The genes are TRBV9 and TRBJ1-1; D remains ambiguous. Germline V CDR1 and CDR2: SGDLS, YYNGEE. Trimming stripped 0 bases from V and 3 bases from J, with 9 bases between. The CDR3 runs to 14 residues. The CDR3 is CASSVGGQDTEAFF. The CDR3 bases are TGTGCCAGCAGCGTAGGTGGGCAGGACACTGAAGCTTTCTTT.

This clonotype was observed a handful of times. V is TRBV19 and J is TRBJ2-3, with 10 bases identical to TRBD2. The germline V gene encodes CDR1 LNHDA and CDR2 SQIVND (reference sequence). The CDR3 totals 16 residues. Trimming at V came to 3 bases and at J to 6 bases, leaving 9 bases not matched to a gene. CDR3 bases: TGTGCCAGTAGTATGGGTCGGACTAGCGGAGGCGATACGCAGTATTTT. The encoded protein is CASSMGRTSGGDTQYF. Complete variable domain (other parts from reference TRBV19 and TRBJ2-3): DGGITQSPKYLFRKEGQNVTLSCEQNLNHDAMYWYRQDPGQGLRLIYYSQIVNDFQKGDIAEGYSVSREKKESFPLTVTSAQKNPTAFYLCASSMGRTSGGDTQYFGPGTRLTVL.

V gene TRBV7-3 combines with J gene TRBJ1-1; D remains unclear. Germline V lookup: CDR1 SGHTA, CDR2 FQGTGA. Trimming removed 2 bases at V and 1 base at J, with 8 bases between. The CDR3 loop spans 14 amino acids. The DNA for the CDR3 is TGTGCCAGCAGCTTAGTTGTCTGGAACACTGAAGCTTTCTTT. This sequence encodes CASSLVVWNTEAFF.

This clonotype was picked up a small number of times. The chain is built from TRBV30 and TRBJ1-1; D remains ambiguous. Between the trimmed V and J ends, which lost 4 bases and 1 base, there was a span of 13 bases. In germline, CDR1 is GTSNPN, CDR2 SVGIG (reference sequence). The CDR3 runs to 14 residues. The CDR3 spells CAWTGRGRNTEAFF. The DNA of the CDR3 is TGTGCCTGGACTGGTAGAGGGAGGAACACTGAAGCTTTCTTT.

The rearrangement joins TRBV7-8 to TRBJ2-5; 8 nucleotides match TRBD1. Unmatched junction bases numbered 18, after V lost 7 bases and J lost 5 bases. Germline V gene lookup returns CDR1 SGHVS and CDR2 FQNEAQ. The CDR3 is 17 residues long. The CDR3 DNA sequence: TGTGCCAGCACTCGAGGGCGGGACAGGCGAGAGAGGGAGACCCAGTACTTC. Encoded protein: CASTRGRDRRERETQYF.

This clonotype has just a few counts. CDR3 in amino acids: CASSGGADEQFF. CDR3 sequence (DNA): TGTGCCAGCAGTGGGGGGGCCGATGAGCAGTTCTTC. The chain joins TRBV25-1 to TRBJ2-1; either TRBD1 or TRBD2 may supply D (6 bases each). CDR3 length: 12 residues. V lost 4 bases and J lost 8, with 9 bases in between. Germline CDR1 is MGHDK and CDR2 is SYGVNS. The whole variable domain, remainder taken from reference TRBV25-1 and TRBJ2-1, is EADIYQTPRYLVIGTGKKITLECSQTMGHDKMYWYQQDPGMELHLIHYSYGVNSTEKGDLSSESTVSRIRTEHFPLTLESARPSHTSQYLCASSGGADEQFFGPGTRLTVL.

The genes are TRBV28 and TRBJ2-1; 7 nucleotides line up with TRBD2. The junction had 10 bases not matched to a gene; V was cut back by 4 bases and J by 4 bases. Germline V gives CDR1 MDHEN, CDR2 SYDVKM. The CDR3 is made up of 16 amino acids. As DNA, the CDR3 is TGTGCCAGCAGTTCATCTGCCGGGACTAAATACAATGAGCAGTTCTTC. This gives the protein CASSSSAGTKYNEQFF.

The J gene is TRBJ1-4, the V gene TRBV19; D uncertain. The V and J ends lost 6 bases and 0 bases respectively, with 11 bases between them. CDR3 length: 15 residues. Germline CDR1 is LNHDA and CDR2 is SQIVND (reference sequence). This chain's CDR3 is CASSLKGTTNEKLFF. CDR3 nucleotides: TGTGCCAGTAGCCTAAAAGGGACAACTAATGAAAAACTGTTTTTT.

The chain recombines TRBV2 with TRBJ1-5, with a possible D match to TRBD1 (6 bases). In germline, CDR1 is SNHLY, CDR2 FYNNEI. The CDR3 loop spans 16 amino acids. V lost 8 bases and J lost 1, with 18 bases in between. CDR3 nucleotides: TGTGCCAGCTCGGGGGCAGGGCGGAGGAGCAATCAGCCCCAGCATTTT. Residues: CASSGAGRRSNQPQHF.

This clonotype was counted between two and nine times. The V call is TRBV4-2, the J call TRBJ1-2; D might be TRBD1 (6 bases). The CDR3 is made up of 16 amino acids. The germline V gene has CDR1 LGHNA and CDR2 YNFKEQ. The V gene lost 3 bases and the J gene lost 3 bases, with 17 bases spanning the gap. Here the CDR3 reads CASSHDPGQRYYGYTF. The CDR3 DNA follows: TGTGCCAGCAGCCATGACCCAGGACAGAGATACTATGGCTACACCTTC.

The chain is built from TRBV12-3 or TRBV12-4 and TRBJ1-5; 7 bases align to TRBD1. This CDR3 region has 12 residues. V lost 8 bases and J lost 7; bases outside the gene matches: 5. DNA of the CDR3: TGTGCCAGCCAGGGGGGCGGGCAGCCCCAGCATTTT. It yields the protein CASQGGGQPQHF.

This clonotype was counted a few times. The chain employs TRBV7-3 and TRBJ1-1, with 9 bases matching TRBD1. Looked up from germline, CDR1 is SGHTA and CDR2 is FQGTGA. The junction had 20 bases not matched to a gene; V was cut back by 6 bases and J by 6 bases. CDR3 length: 18 amino acids. The CDR3 sequence: CASSPRGQGLIVRPEAFF. The CDR3 DNA is TGTGCCAGCAGTCCTAGAGGACAGGGGTTAATAGTGCGTCCTGAAGCTTTCTTT.

This clonotype has more than one count but fewer than ten. The genes are TRBV19 and TRBJ1-6; D remains ambiguous. The germline V gene has CDR1 LNHDA and CDR2 SQIVND (reference sequence). The CDR3 length is 14 residues. V was shortened by 2 bases and J by 7 bases, with 9 bases between the two germline ends. CDR3 nucleotide sequence: TGTGCCAGTAGTATATTCGCAGGAAATTCACCCCTCCACTTT. Its protein product is CASSIFAGNSPLHF.

This clonotype was seen more than once but under ten times. J is TRBJ2-7 and V is TRBV20-1; D might be TRBD1 (6 bases). Per germline, CDR1 DFQATT and CDR2 SNEGSKA (reference sequence). The V end lost 3 bases, the J end lost 0 bases, and 9 bases lay between the germline ends. The CDR3 extends over 13 amino acids. The CDR3 nucleotides are TGCAGTGCTAGGTTGGACAGCTCCTACGAGCAGTACTTC. Protein product: CSARLDSSYEQYF.

CDR3: CASSYSIGTLYEQYF. The CDR3 DNA reads as TGTGCCAGCAGTTACTCGATTGGGACACTATACGAGCAGTACTTC. V is TRBV12-3 or TRBV12-4 and J is TRBJ2-7, with D maybe TRBD1 (6 bases). V was clipped by 4 bases and J by 4 bases, with 17 bases between them. This CDR3 has 15 amino acids.

The CDR3 loop is CATSRWGSSNEKLFF. The CDR3, as DNA: TGTGCCACCAGCCGATGGGGCAGCTCTAATGAAAAACTGTTTTTT. J is TRBJ1-4 and V is TRBV15, with D maybe TRBD1 (5 bases). CDR1 LNHNV and CDR2 YYDKDF come from the germline V gene (reference sequence). The CDR3 covers 15 residues. Trimming shortened V by 5 bases and J by 3 bases, and 13 bases separated the two germline ends. Full variable domain (missing parts from reference TRBV15 and TRBJ1-4): DAMVIQNPRYQVTQFGKPVTLSCSQTLNHNVMYWYQQKSSQAPKLLFHYYDKDFNNEADTPDNFQSRRPNTSFCFLDIRSPGLGDTAMYLCATSRWGSSNEKLFFGSGTQLSVL.

The V gene is TRBV5-1, the J gene TRBJ2-1; D is perhaps TRBD1 (6 bases). The CDR3 has 16 amino acids. Germline CDR1 is SGHRS and CDR2 is YFSETQ. Trimming took off 5 bases at V and 4 bases at J, with 19 bases between the two ends. The CDR3 loop reads CASRGEPGQIYNEQFF. DNA for the CDR3: TGCGCCAGCAGGGGGGAGCCCGGACAGATATACAATGAGCAGTTCTTC.

The chain links TRBV12-3 or TRBV12-4 to TRBJ1-2; 12 nucleotides align to TRBD1. Trimming at V came to 5 bases and at J to 5 bases, leaving 12 bases not matched to a gene. The CDR3 runs 17 residues. The DNA for the CDR3 is TGTGCCAGCAGTGGGGTGGGGGACAGGGGGCGCGGATATGGCTACACCTTC. Encoded protein: CASSGVGDRGRGYGYTF.

This chain uses TRBV2 with TRBJ2-7; 7 nucleotides align to TRBD2. Germline CDR1 reads SNHLY; CDR2 reads FYNNEI. V gave up 8 bases and J gave up 3 bases; unmatched junction bases: 10. This CDR3 spans 14 amino acids. The CDR3 loop is CASGASGILYEQYF. The CDR3 nucleotides read TGTGCCAGCGGGGCGAGCGGGATACTCTACGAGCAGTACTTC.

This chain joins TRBV7-9 and TRBJ2-3; D possibly corresponds to TRBD2 (6 bases). This CDR3 has 14 residues. CDR1 is SEHNR and CDR2 is FQNEAQ in the germline V gene (reference sequence). Deletions cut 4 bases from V and 4 bases from J, with 12 bases between. The CDR3 spells CASSWGLSSDTQYF. The CDR3 nucleotides read TGTGCCAGCAGCTGGGGACTTTCTTCAGATACGCAGTATTTT.

This chain uses TRBV19 with TRBJ2-1, with TRBD2 matching 12 bases. V lost 1 base and J lost 7; bases outside the gene matches: 8. The CDR3 totals 17 residues. CDR1 and CDR2 from the germline V gene are LNHDA and SQIVND (reference sequence). CDR3: CASSIGMTSGGGNEQFF. CDR3 in DNA: TGTGCCAGTAGTATAGGGATGACTAGCGGGGGTGGGAATGAGCAGTTCTTC.